These 30 T cell receptor beta chains originate from one sample sequenced in a study of blood T cell repertoires in COVID-19. TCRdb's copy holds only in-frame clones and misses some; the assay was immunoSEQ multiplex PCR. The sample lists around 230,000 clones, approximately 80% occurring once. Specimen: peripheral blood. The receptor set was obtained from a woman aged 80 or older with acute or convalescent COVID-19.

A single count supports this clone. J is TRBJ1-5 and V is TRBV19; D may be TRBD1 (6 bases). V was trimmed by 4 bases and J by 7 bases, leaving 17 bases between them. The CDR3 sequence is 15 residues long. Germline V gene sequence: CDR1 LNHDA, CDR2 SQIVND (reference sequence). CDR3 bases: TGTGCCAGTAGTAGAAATACAGGGCGGGGGCAGCCCCAGCATTTT. Encoded protein: CASSRNTGRGQPQHF.

Only one count was recorded for this clone. This chain joins TRBV5-1 and TRBJ2-3, with D perhaps matching TRBD2 (5 bases). The V gene's germline CDR1 is SGHRS and CDR2 YFSETQ. The CDR3 extends over 15 amino acids. V was trimmed by 4 bases and J by 0 bases, leaving 12 bases between them. The CDR3 bases are TGCGCCAGCAGCGTAGCGAGCCCTAGCACAGATACGCAGTATTTT. Amino acid sequence: CASSVASPSTDTQYF.

The J gene is TRBJ2-1, the V gene TRBV1; TRBD2 is the table's D call and was not checked against the DNA. TRBV1 is listed as a pseudogene. The CDR3 runs to 16 residues. CDR3 sequence (DNA): TGCACCAGCAGCCAAGATCTAGCGGGGGGGAGGAATGAGCAGTTCTTC. Translating it yields CTSSQDLAGGRNEQFF.

The genes are TRBV7-3 and TRBJ1-6; possible D gene TRBD1, 6 bases. Germline assignment: CDR1 SGHTA and CDR2 FQGTGA. This CDR3 is 17 amino acids long. V was pared by 3 bases and J by 7 bases, with 19 bases between. The CDR3 DNA follows: TGTGCCAGCAGCTTTTCTCTATCTGACAGGCGAAATTCACCCCTCCACTTT. It yields the protein CASSFSLSDRRNSPLHF. Filled out from reference TRBV7-3 and TRBJ1-6, the complete variable domain reads GAGVSQTPSNKVTEKGKYVELRCDPISGHTALYWYRQSLGQGPEFLIYFQGTGAADDSGLPNDRFFAVRPEGSVSTLKIQRTERGDSAVYLCASSFSLSDRRNSPLHFGNGTRLTVT.

V gene TRBV4-1 combines with J gene TRBJ1-6; 7 bases are shared with TRBD1. The CDR3 is 15 residues long. Losses at the gene ends were 5 bases for V and 8 bases for J; bases not matched to a gene: 9. Looked up from germline, CDR1 is MGHRA and CDR2 is YSYEKL. The CDR3 DNA follows: TGCGCCAGCAGCTCCAAGACAGGGATGGATTCACCCCTCCACTTT. It specifies CASSSKTGMDSPLHF.

The chain has TRBV4-2 and TRBJ2-1, with 9 positions matching TRBD1. Germline CDR1 reads LGHNA; CDR2 reads YNFKEQ. The CDR3 consists of 16 residues. V lost 2 bases and J lost 3; bases outside the gene matches: 5. The CDR3 loop is CASSQPDRGGYNEQFF. The CDR3 nucleotides read TGTGCCAGCAGCCAACCGGACAGGGGAGGCTACAATGAGCAGTTCTTC.

The genes are TRBV5-4 and TRBJ2-1; the match to TRBD2 covers 7 bases. The germline gives CDR1 SGHNT, CDR2 YYREEE (reference sequence). This CDR3 contains 15 residues. V was clipped by 1 base and J by 4 bases; unmatched bases: 5. CDR3 coding DNA: TGTGCCAGCAGCTTGTACTCCGGGAGGTACAATGAGCAGTTCTTC. Protein sequence: CASSLYSGRYNEQFF. Based on the CDR3 plus reference TRBV5-4 and TRBJ2-1, the full variable domain is ETGVTQSPTHLIKTRGQQVTLRCSSQSGHNTVSWYQQALGQGPQFIFQYYREEENGRGNFPPRFSGLQFPNYSSELNVNALELDDSALYLCASSLYSGRYNEQFFGPGTRLTVL.

The chain employs TRBV27 and TRBJ2-1, with TRBD2 matching over 7 bases. The ends lost 2 bases at V and 4 bases at J; junction bases unmatched: 5. The germline V gene encodes CDR1 MNHEY and CDR2 SMNVEV (reference sequence). The CDR3 totals 15 residues. CDR3 in DNA: TGTGCCAGCAGTTTAAACCGGGGGGATTACAATGAGCAGTTCTTC. Its translation is CASSLNRGDYNEQFF.

In its sample, this clone was seen a few times. This sequence joins TRBV28 and TRBJ1-1; 9 bases map to TRBD1. V shed 3 bases and J 5 bases; nucleotides not matched to a gene: 4. Germline V gene data show CDR1 as MDHEN and CDR2 as SYDVKM. This CDR3 is built from 14 residues. Here the CDR3 reads CASSFHRGPTEAFF. For the CDR3, the DNA is TGTGCCAGCAGTTTCCACAGGGGGCCAACTGAAGCTTTCTTT. The full variable domain, rest sourced from reference TRBV28 and TRBJ1-1, is DVKVTQSSRYLVKRTGEKVFLECVQDMDHENMFWYRQDPGLGLRLIYFSYDVKMKEKGDIPEGYSVSREKKERFSLILESASTNQTSMYLCASSFHRGPTEAFFGQGTRLTVV.

The V and J genes are TRBV28 and TRBJ1-2; 7 bases are shared with TRBD1. This CDR3 comprises 15 residues. Germline CDR1 MDHEN, CDR2 SYDVKM. After removal of 5 bases from V and 6 bases from J, the junction contained 12 bases not matched to a gene. In nucleotides, the CDR3 is TGTGCCAGCAGTCCGAGGAGTAGGGGGCTCGATGGCTACACCTTC. Protein sequence: CASSPRSRGLDGYTF.

A few counts support this clone. DNA for the CDR3: TGTGCCAGTTCTTCACGGACAGGGGGTGACTATGGCTACACCTTC. As protein: CASSSRTGGDYGYTF. The J gene is TRBJ1-2, the V gene TRBV18; 10 nucleotides agree with TRBD1. The CDR3 spans 15 residues. CDR1 and CDR2 (germline): KGHSH, LQKENI. Trimming took 9 bases from V and 3 from J; bases not matched to a gene: 10.

The CDR3 spells CASSYGAGASTGELFF. The DNA for the CDR3 is TGTGCCAGCAGTTACGGGGCGGGGGCATCTACCGGGGAGCTGTTTTTT. The chain employs TRBV6-2 or TRBV6-3 and TRBJ2-2; weak D call: TRBD2 (7 bases). Looked up from germline, CDR1 is MNHEY and CDR2 is SVGEGT. The germline V and J ends were trimmed by 2 bases and 5 bases, with 15 bases remaining between them. This CDR3 has 16 residues.

This chain joins TRBV19 and TRBJ2-1, with 10 bases lining up with TRBD2. Germline V lookup: CDR1 LNHDA, CDR2 SQIVND (reference sequence). This CDR3 has 16 residues. V shed 6 bases, J shed 0 bases, and the junction held 5 bases outside the gene matches. CDR3 amino acids: CASRTSGLSSYNEQFF. The DNA for the CDR3 is TGTGCCAGTAGGACTAGCGGGCTGAGCTCCTACAATGAGCAGTTCTTC.

This chain uses TRBV6-5 with TRBJ1-2, with a tentative D call TRBD1 (6 bases). Germline CDR1 reads MNHEY; CDR2 reads SVGAGI. Trimming shortened V by 0 bases and J by 4 bases, and 6 bases separated the two germline ends. The CDR3 runs to 13 residues. The CDR3 region is CASSYSRGYGYTF. The CDR3 nucleotides read TGTGCCAGCAGTTACTCCAGGGGCTATGGCTACACCTTC.

This chain uses TRBV3-1 (or the pseudogene TRBV3-2) with TRBJ2-7; unclear D gene. Trimming took 2 bases from V and 2 from J, leaving 10 bases between them. Germline values: CDR1 LGHDT, CDR2 YNNKEL (reference sequence). The CDR3 spans 14 residues. CDR3 in amino acids: CASSQLADTYEQYF. CDR3 DNA: TGTGCCAGCAGCCAACTGGCTGACACCTACGAGCAGTACTTC.

The chain carries TRBV29-1 and TRBJ2-7; TRBD1 aligns across 8 bases. CDR1 is SQVTM and CDR2 is ANQGSEA in the germline V gene. There are 13 residues in the CDR3. V lost 6 bases to trimming and J lost 4 bases; unmatched junction nucleotides: 8. The CDR3 DNA sequence: TGCAGCGTCTCCCTGACAGGGGCGTACGAGCAGTACTTC. Its protein product is CSVSLTGAYEQYF.

This clone was seen a few times. The chain uses TRBV19 and TRBJ1-5; 7 positions match TRBD1. CDR3 length: 16 residues. Germline loops: CDR1 LNHDA, CDR2 SQIVND (reference sequence). V lost 3 bases, J lost 7 bases, and 12 bases stayed unmatched. The CDR3 reads CASSIRRQGSGQPQHF. CDR3 nucleotides: TGTGCCAGTAGTATCCGCCGACAGGGAAGTGGGCAGCCCCAGCATTTT.

The chain is built from TRBV2 and TRBJ1-6, with TRBD1 matching 9 bases. V shed 6 bases, J shed 4 bases, and the junction held 7 bases outside the gene matches. Per the germline V gene, CDR1 is SNHLY and CDR2 is FYNNEI. This CDR3 is 16 amino acids long. The CDR3 coding sequence is TGTGCCAGCAGGGATACCGGGACAGGGTATAATTCACCCCTCCACTTT. Amino acid sequence: CASRDTGTGYNSPLHF.

The rearrangement links TRBV2 to TRBJ1-4, with 10 bases matching TRBD1. CDR3 length: 15 amino acids. The germline V gene encodes CDR1 SNHLY and CDR2 FYNNEI. The J segment lost 8 bases and the V segment lost 10 bases, leaving 13 bases of the junction unmatched. The CDR3 sequence is CANNRGTGVGEKLFF. The DNA for the CDR3 is TGTGCCAACAACCGGGGGACAGGGGTTGGCGAAAAACTGTTTTTT.

The gene calls are TRBV5-4 and TRBJ2-3; perhaps TRBD1 as D (6 bases). CDR1 is SGHNT, CDR2 YYREEE, per germline (reference sequence). The CDR3 is 14 residues long. The germline V and J ends were trimmed by 1 base and 1 base, with 7 bases remaining between them. The CDR3 loop reads CASSLRQGTDTQYF. The DNA of the CDR3 is TGTGCCAGCAGCTTGCGACAGGGCACAGATACGCAGTATTTT.

The chain uses TRBV10-3 and TRBJ2-7, with 10 bases fitting TRBD1. J was trimmed by 3 bases and V by 5 bases; bases with no gene match: 4. The CDR3 contains 14 residues. In germline, CDR1 is ENHRY, CDR2 SYGVKD. The CDR3 spells CAISSGTGVYEQYF. The CDR3 DNA reads TGTGCCATCAGTTCCGGGACAGGGGTCTACGAGCAGTACTTC.

This chain links TRBV29-1 with TRBJ2-2; tentatively, D is TRBD2 (6 bases). The CDR3 contains 18 residues. Trimming pared 4 bases from V and 6 bases from J, leaving 27 bases between. CDR1 SQVTM and CDR2 ANQGSEA come from the germline V gene. CDR3 amino acids: CSVGERRRGGQGAGELFF. CDR3 DNA sequence: TGCAGCGTTGGCGAGCGGCGGCGTGGAGGGCAAGGGGCCGGGGAGCTGTTTTTT.

This clone was observed a handful of times. The chain has TRBV19 and TRBJ1-1; TRBD1 is a possible D gene (5 bases). The V gene's germline CDR1 is LNHDA and CDR2 SQIVND (reference sequence). The CDR3 contains 15 residues. V lost 5 bases to trimming and J lost 4 bases, with 17 bases between them. This CDR3 reads CASSSRRVLSTEAFF. Here the CDR3 DNA reads TGTGCCAGTAGTTCCCGCAGGGTCTTAAGCACTGAAGCTTTCTTT. The variable domain in full, with the rest retrieved from reference TRBV19 and TRBJ1-1, is DGGITQSPKYLFRKEGQNVTLSCEQNLNHDAMYWYRQDPGQGLRLIYYSQIVNDFQKGDIAEGYSVSREKKESFPLTVTSAQKNPTAFYLCASSSRRVLSTEAFFGQGTRLTVV.

This chain links TRBV5-1 with TRBJ2-5; 8 nucleotides match TRBD2. The CDR3 loop spans 15 amino acids. The V gene end was trimmed by 0 bases and the J gene end by 1 base; junction bases not matched to a gene: 2. Germline assignment: CDR1 SGHRS and CDR2 YFSETQ. For the CDR3, the DNA is TGCGCCAGCAGCTTGGACCGGGGGGGCCAAGAGACCCAGTACTTC. Encoded protein: CASSLDRGGQETQYF.

CDR3 coding DNA: TGTGCCCACAGGGTGGGCAATCAGCCCCAGCATTTT. The encoded protein is CAHRVGNQPQHF. V is TRBV28 and J is TRBJ1-5; weak D call: TRBD1 (6 bases). CDR3 length equals 12 residues. CDR1 is MDHEN, CDR2 SYDVKM, per germline. Trimming stripped 11 bases from V and 2 bases from J, with 10 bases between.

This rearrangement joins TRBV18 to TRBJ1-6, with 7 bases that match TRBD1. Germline CDR1 KGHSH, CDR2 LQKENI. V lost 3 bases, J lost 8 bases, and 1 base stayed unmatched. CDR3 size: 13 residues. The chain's CDR3 is CASSPTGDSPLHF. DNA for the CDR3: TGTGCCAGCTCACCTACAGGGGATTCACCCCTCCACTTT.

J is TRBJ2-3 and V is TRBV5-1, with TRBD2 identical over 8 bases. In germline, CDR1 is SGHRS, CDR2 YFSETQ. The CDR3 consists of 13 residues. J lost 3 bases, V lost 4 bases, and 1 base had no gene match. CDR3 DNA sequence: TGCGCCAGCAGCACGGGGGGGACAGATACGCAGTATTTT. Amino acid sequence: CASSTGGTDTQYF.

This clone appeared once. This chain uses TRBV7-2 with TRBJ1-1, with D maybe TRBD1 (6 bases). CDR1 and CDR2 (germline): SGHTA, FQGNSA. The CDR3 extends over 14 amino acids. Trimming took 3 bases from V and 5 from J, leaving 13 bases between them. The CDR3 loop is CASSFEKGGTEAFF. CDR3 DNA sequence: TGTGCCAGCAGCTTCGAGAAGGGGGGGACTGAAGCTTTCTTT.

This chain connects TRBV7-9 to TRBJ2-3; 10 nucleotides align to TRBD2. J gave up 5 bases and V 5 bases, and 10 bases lay outside the gene matches. This CDR3 is 16 amino acids long. Germline CDR1 reads SEHNR; CDR2 reads FQNEAQ (reference sequence). The DNA for the CDR3 is TGTGCCAGCAGCCCAAGAGCGGGGGGGCGAGGAGATACGCAGTATTTT. Its translation: CASSPRAGGRGDTQYF.

The chain employs TRBV28 and TRBJ1-2; no definite D call. The V gene's germline CDR1 is MDHEN and CDR2 SYDVKM. This CDR3 is 14 amino acids long. The ends were cut back, 5 bases at V and 5 bases at J, with 15 bases in the middle. The CDR3 nucleotides are TGTGCCAGCAGTCCCCATTCGGGGAAGTATGGCTACACCTTC. This codes for CASSPHSGKYGYTF.